This T cell receptor (beta chain) emerged from a study of neurological immune-mediated disorders. Study-wide context: Of the multiple sclerosis patients, approximately 34 in total, about 30 were relapsing-remitting and 3 were secondary progressive.

TCRdb passed the 5' RACE reads through MiXCR, listing each CDR3 protein once. Counted here are tens of thousands of distinct CDR3 sequences, roughly 4.3% occurring once; the ten biggest clones make up approximately 6.9%. In this sample, this clonotype turned up many times. Its antigen is as yet unknown. The junction had 5 bases not matched to a gene; V was cut back by 3 bases and J by 2 bases. There are 15 residues in the CDR3. CDR1 is SGHRS, CDR2 YFSETQ, per germline. Study-level findings and limits: No expanded-clone CDR3 amino acid sequence recurred across subjects, suggesting private TCR-beta repertoires.

The starting material, 2 million PBMCs stored at -80 C, gave rise to the unsorted libraries. Input material: PBMCs. V gene TRBV5-1 combines with J gene TRBJ1-2; 9 bases are a match to TRBD1. The receptor was derived from a man aged 25-40 years with multiple sclerosis. The CDR3 DNA reads as TGCGCCAGCAGCTCTGGGACAGGGCGGAACTATGGCTACACCTTC. Protein: CASSSGTGRNYGYTF.